This is a list of T cell receptor beta chains from one sample in a study of response to subunit inactivated influenza vaccine. TCRdb re-derived calls from the RT-PCR reads in MiXCR, one entry per CDR3 protein. The table records over 800,000 distinct CDR3 sequences, over 20% of them present only once. This specimen was PBMCs from blood, taken less than 6 days after vaccination. The receptors were gathered from a man in his forties or fifties who received an inactivated influenza vaccine. The CDR3 runs from the conserved cysteine through the conserved F or W. The order of the fields is V gene, J gene, D gene, clone size, CDR3 protein, CDR3 DNA. A D gene is named only where the DNA matches it firmly. Size tells how often a clone was seen (once, few, many) or the class of an expanded clone, and some rows leave it out.

v_gene: TRBV20-1
j_gene: TRBJ1-1
d_gene: TRBD1
abundance: .
CDR3aa: CSAWTGFLTEAFF
CDR3nt: TGCAGTGCTTGGACAGGTTTCCTCACTGAAGCTTTCTTT

v_gene: TRBV6-2/TRBV6-3
j_gene: TRBJ2-5
d_gene: .
abundance: .
CDR3aa: CASRPGLETQYF
CDR3nt: TGTGCCAGCAGACCAGGGTTAGAGACCCAGTACTTC

v_gene: TRBV24-1
j_gene: TRBJ2-2
d_gene: .
abundance: .
CDR3aa: CATSDPGDVVGELFF
CDR3nt: TGTGCCACCAGTGACCCCGGGGACGTCGTCGGGGAGCTGTTTTTT

v_gene: TRBV4-2
j_gene: TRBJ2-3
d_gene: TRBD2
abundance: few
CDR3aa: CASSLSGGRSSTDTQYF
CDR3nt: TGTGCCAGCAGCCTTAGCGGGGGCCGCTCTAGCACAGATACGCAGTATTTT

v_gene: TRBV11-1
j_gene: TRBJ2-7
d_gene: TRBD1
abundance: few
CDR3aa: CASSLYQFTGTGHHHEQYF
CDR3nt: TGTGCCAGCAGCTTATACCAATTTACCGGGACAGGGCATCACCACGAGCAGTACTTC

v_gene: TRBV4-1
j_gene: TRBJ2-1
d_gene: .
abundance: .
CDR3aa: CASSQDSPKQFF
CDR3nt: TGCGCCAGCAGCCAAGATTCCCCCAAGCAGTTCTTC

v_gene: TRBV7-2
j_gene: TRBJ2-7
d_gene: .
abundance: few
CDR3aa: CASSLTPSYEQYF
CDR3nt: TGTGCCAGCAGCTTGACTCCATCCTACGAGCAGTACTTC

v_gene: TRBV14
j_gene: TRBJ1-2
d_gene: .
abundance: few
CDR3aa: CASSQLRTYGYTF
CDR3nt: TGTGCCAGCAGCCAACTACGGACCTATGGCTACACCTTC

v_gene: TRBV6-1
j_gene: TRBJ1-6
d_gene: .
abundance: .
CDR3aa: CASSPGAHNSPLHF
CDR3nt: TGTGCCAGCAGCCCAGGCGCGCATAATTCACCCCTCCACTTT

v_gene: TRBV28
j_gene: TRBJ2-3
d_gene: TRBD2
abundance: few
CDR3aa: CASRSGGATDTQYF
CDR3nt: TGTGCCAGCAGGAGCGGGGGGGCGACAGATACGCAGTATTTT

v_gene: TRBV3-1
j_gene: TRBJ1-3
d_gene: TRBD1
abundance: .
CDR3aa: CASSPYPGQGAGNTIYF
CDR3nt: TGTGCCAGCAGCCCGTACCCTGGACAGGGCGCTGGAAACACCATATATTTT

v_gene: TRBV7-2
j_gene: TRBJ2-5
d_gene: TRBD1
abundance: .
CDR3aa: CASSLDRRQETQYF
CDR3nt: TGTGCCAGCAGCCTGGACAGGAGGCAAGAGACCCAGTACTTC

v_gene: TRBV7-6
j_gene: TRBJ2-1
d_gene: TRBD2
abundance: many
CDR3aa: CASSSSGRAANEQFF
CDR3nt: TGTGCCAGCAGTTCTAGCGGGAGGGCCGCAAATGAGCAGTTCTTC

v_gene: TRBV15
j_gene: TRBJ2-1
d_gene: TRBD2
abundance: few
CDR3aa: CATSTPGTSGYNEQFF
CDR3nt: TGTGCCACCAGCACCCCCGGGACTAGCGGATACAATGAGCAGTTCTTC

v_gene: TRBV5-1
j_gene: TRBJ2-1
d_gene: .
abundance: .
CDR3aa: CASSLDHFSEQFF
CDR3nt: TGCGCCAGCAGCTTGGATCACTTTTCTGAGCAGTTCTTC

v_gene: TRBV10-3
j_gene: TRBJ2-2
d_gene: TRBD1
abundance: .
CDR3aa: CAISGDRGQAINTGELFF
CDR3nt: TGTGCCATCAGTGGCGACAGGGGGCAGGCGATCAACACCGGGGAGCTGTTTTTT

v_gene: TRBV5-1
j_gene: TRBJ2-5
d_gene: TRBD2
abundance: .
CDR3aa: CASSGILAGQETQYF
CDR3nt: TGCGCCAGCAGCGGTATCCTAGCGGGGCAAGAGACCCAGTACTTC

v_gene: TRBV20-1
j_gene: TRBJ1-1
d_gene: .
abundance: few
CDR3aa: CSALDGINTEAFF
CDR3nt: TGCAGTGCTCTCGACGGGATAAACACTGAAGCTTTCTTT

v_gene: TRBV20-1
j_gene: TRBJ2-3
d_gene: TRBD2
abundance: few
CDR3aa: CSATRSGSADTQYF
CDR3nt: TGCAGTGCTACCCGTAGCGGGAGCGCAGATACGCAGTATTTT

v_gene: TRBV6-1
j_gene: TRBJ2-7
d_gene: .
abundance: .
CDR3aa: CASSKTPLAEQYF
CDR3nt: TGTGCCAGCAGCAAAACTCCTTTAGCCGAGCAGTACTTC

v_gene: TRBV7-9
j_gene: TRBJ1-6
d_gene: .
abundance: .
CDR3aa: CASSLSGWGISPLHF
CDR3nt: TGTGCCAGCAGCTTAAGCGGCTGGGGGATTTCACCCCTCCACTTT

v_gene: TRBV28
j_gene: TRBJ1-4
d_gene: .
abundance: .
CDR3aa: CASSLGLSTTNEKLFF
CDR3nt: TGTGCCAGCAGCCTCGGCCTGTCCACAACTAATGAAAAACTGTTTTTT

v_gene: TRBV11-1
j_gene: TRBJ1-6
d_gene: .
abundance: .
CDR3aa: CASSLALRTGTANSPLHF
CDR3nt: TGTGCCAGCAGCTTAGCGCTAAGGACCGGGACGGCTAATTCACCCCTCCACTTT

v_gene: TRBV20-1
j_gene: TRBJ1-6
d_gene: .
abundance: few
CDR3aa: CSARSSYNSPLHF
CDR3nt: TGCAGTGCCCGGTCCTCCTATAATTCACCCCTCCACTTT

v_gene: TRBV29-1
j_gene: TRBJ2-7
d_gene: .
abundance: many
CDR3aa: CSVEEGDPPYEQYF
CDR3nt: TGCAGCGTTGAAGAGGGTGATCCCCCCTACGAGCAGTACTTC

v_gene: TRBV7-9
j_gene: TRBJ2-7
d_gene: .
abundance: few
CDR3aa: CASSLVQGSNSYEQYF
CDR3nt: TGTGCCAGCAGCTTAGTCCAGGGTTCGAATTCCTACGAGCAGTACTTC

v_gene: TRBV12-3/TRBV12-4
j_gene: TRBJ2-1
d_gene: .
abundance: .
CDR3aa: CASSYGPFRPGDEQFF
CDR3nt: TGTGCCAGCAGTTATGGACCCTTCCGTCCCGGCGATGAGCAGTTCTTC

v_gene: TRBV6-7
j_gene: TRBJ2-3
d_gene: .
abundance: .
CDR3aa: CASRQERDTQYF
CDR3nt: TGTGCCAGCCGGCAGGAGAGAGATACGCAGTATTTT

v_gene: TRBV20-1
j_gene: TRBJ1-2
d_gene: TRBD1
abundance: .
CDR3aa: CSARDYRDRGFYGYTF
CDR3nt: TGCAGTGCTAGAGACTACCGGGACAGGGGCTTCTATGGCTACACCTTC

v_gene: TRBV11-2
j_gene: TRBJ1-2
d_gene: .
abundance: few
CDR3aa: CASSLGGSNYGYTF
CDR3nt: TGTGCCAGCAGCTTAGGGGGGAGTAACTATGGCTACACCTTC

v_gene: TRBV28
j_gene: TRBJ2-7
d_gene: .
abundance: few
CDR3aa: CASSLQTGHSYEQYF
CDR3nt: TGTGCCAGCAGTTTACAGACAGGACACTCCTACGAGCAGTACTTC

v_gene: TRBV11-2
j_gene: TRBJ1-5
d_gene: .
abundance: .
CDR3aa: CASSHTGTHQPQHF
CDR3nt: TGTGCCAGCAGTCACACAGGGACGCATCAGCCCCAGCATTTT

v_gene: TRBV20-1
j_gene: TRBJ1-1
d_gene: TRBD1
abundance: few
CDR3aa: CSARAWTGGNTEAFF
CDR3nt: TGCAGTGCTAGAGCATGGACAGGGGGTAACACTGAAGCTTTCTTT

v_gene: TRBV11-2
j_gene: TRBJ2-5
d_gene: TRBD1
abundance: few
CDR3aa: CASSLVLQGLAPETQYF
CDR3nt: TGTGCCAGCAGCTTAGTTTTACAGGGGCTGGCCCCAGAGACCCAGTACTTC

v_gene: TRBV24-1
j_gene: TRBJ2-1
d_gene: TRBD2
abundance: .
CDR3aa: CATSARGAGGYNEQFF
CDR3nt: TGTGCCACCAGTGCCCGGGGAGCGGGAGGGTACAATGAGCAGTTCTTC

v_gene: TRBV29-1
j_gene: TRBJ2-7
d_gene: TRBD1
abundance: .
CDR3aa: CSVEGQGADEQYF
CDR3nt: TGCAGCGTTGAAGGACAGGGGGCGGACGAGCAGTACTTC

v_gene: TRBV7-9
j_gene: TRBJ2-7
d_gene: TRBD1
abundance: .
CDR3aa: CASSITRDRTSYEQYF
CDR3nt: TGTGCCAGCAGCATAACCCGGGACAGGACTTCCTACGAGCAGTACTTC

v_gene: TRBV4-3
j_gene: TRBJ1-1
d_gene: .
abundance: .
CDR3aa: CASSHTGPTEAFF
CDR3nt: TGCGCCAGCAGCCATACAGGGCCCACTGAAGCTTTCTTT

v_gene: TRBV12-3/TRBV12-4
j_gene: TRBJ2-5
d_gene: .
abundance: many
CDR3aa: CASSPRGTQYF
CDR3nt: TGTGCCAGCAGTCCCCGCGGGACCCAGTACTTC

v_gene: TRBV11-2
j_gene: TRBJ1-1
d_gene: .
abundance: .
CDR3aa: CASSALSNAEAFF
CDR3nt: TGTGCCAGCAGCGCACTGAGTAACGCTGAAGCTTTCTTT

v_gene: TRBV27
j_gene: TRBJ2-2
d_gene: .
abundance: .
CDR3aa: CASSLYGDTGELFF
CDR3nt: TGTGCCAGCAGTTTATATGGTGACACCGGGGAGCTGTTTTTT

v_gene: TRBV4-3
j_gene: TRBJ2-2
d_gene: .
abundance: .
CDR3aa: CASSQVDYHTGELFF
CDR3nt: TGCGCCAGCAGCCAAGTCGACTACCACACCGGGGAGCTGTTTTTT

v_gene: TRBV27
j_gene: TRBJ2-7
d_gene: TRBD2
abundance: few
CDR3aa: CASSQRGYSLEQYF
CDR3nt: TGTGCCAGCAGTCAGCGGGGGTATTCCCTCGAGCAGTACTTC